A selection of T cell receptor beta chains follows, all from one sample in a study of blood T cell repertoires in COVID-19. Produced via immunoSEQ multiplex PCR; TCRdb's table is partial and in-frame only. The sample records under 300,000 clones, 89% being singletons. The sequenced sample consisted of peripheral blood. These receptors were obtained from a woman aged 40 to 50 who had recovered from COVID-19. Each CDR3 is given with its conserved first and last residue. The order of the fields is J gene, V gene, D gene, CDR3 DNA, CDR3 protein. A D gene is named only where the DNA matches it firmly.

TRBJ2-2,TRBV30,-,TGTGCCTGGACATACGGTTCCGGGGAGCTGTTTTTT,CAWTYGSGELFF
TRBJ1-5,TRBV10-2,TRBD1,TGCGCCAGCAGTGGCCGGGACAGGGGGAAAGGCAATCAGCCCCAGCATTTT,CASSGRDRGKGNQPQHF
TRBJ2-3,TRBV10-3,TRBD2,TGTGCCATCAGTGAGGCCTCCGGGACTACCACAGATACGCAGTATTTT,CAISEASGTTTDTQYF
TRBJ1-6,TRBV10-3,TRBD1,TGTGCCAGCGACCGACAGGGGTCGGAATCACCCCTCCACTTT,CASDRQGSESPLHF
TRBJ2-5,TRBV7-3,TRBD1,TGTGCCAGCAGCTCCTCACCTGGACAGGGGGGGACCCAGTACTTC,CASSSSPGQGGTQYF
TRBJ2-5,TRBV2,TRBD2,TGTGCCAGCAGCGCGACTAGCGGGAGGGCCGGGGGCGAGACCCAGTACTTC,CASSATSGRAGGETQYF
TRBJ2-1,TRBV12-3/TRBV12-4,-,TGTGCCATCGGTGATAGCCGGGATGAGCAGTTCTTC,CAIGDSRDEQFF
TRBJ2-7,TRBV7-9,-,TGTGCCAGCAGCTTAGGGGTTCTCGGGGAATCCCTTCCGGGGGAGCAGTACTTC,CASSLGVLGESLPGEQYF
TRBJ2-1,TRBV5-1,-,TGCGCCAGCAGCCTAATTAAGGAGCAGTTCTTC,CASSLIKEQFF
TRBJ1-5,TRBV19,-,TGTGCCAGTAGCCGGCGGACCTGGGGGGAGCCCCAGCATTTT,CASSRRTWGEPQHF
TRBJ2-7,TRBV5-1,TRBD2,TGCGCCAGCAGCTCCGGGACTAGCGGGAGGTCGCTCTACGAGCAGTACTTC,CASSSGTSGRSLYEQYF
TRBJ1-6,TRBV2,TRBD1,TGTGCCAGCAGCGCCTTCTCGACAGGGGCCCTGCAAAATTCACCCCTCCACTTT,CASSAFSTGALQNSPLHF
TRBJ2-1,TRBV19,-,TGTGCCAGCTCGGGACTTTACAATGAGCAGTTCTTC,CASSGLYNEQFF
TRBJ1-2,TRBV19,-,TGTGCCAGTAGAATACAGGAAGGATATGGCTACACCTTC,CASRIQEGYGYTF
TRBJ2-3,TRBV7-9,-,TGTGCCAGCAGCTTAATCCTAGCGTCCACAGATACGCAGTATTTT,CASSLILASTDTQYF